Below are 25 T cell receptor beta chains sequenced from a single sample in a study of tumor-infiltrating lymphocytes in primary liver carcinoma. Alongside blood RNA obtained from unsorted whole blood, germline DNA was also extracted. Researchers generated TCR beta cDNA from roughly 520 ng of total RNA, relying on a constant-region primer. Libraries of TCR beta came from three nested multiplex PCR rounds with slightly modified ARM-PCR. Amplification in the first two PCR rounds was performed using TRBV1-TRBV30 forward primers and a C-beta reverse primer for around 11 cycles each. Each CDR3 protein is one row after TCRdb ran MiXCR on the multiplex PCR reads. The table lists about 300,000 distinct CDR3 sequences, approximately 65% of them singletons, with approximately 9.4% in the top ten. The sequencing sample was made of peripheral blood. The receptors here all came from a man between 40 and 49 years old with primary liver carcinoma and hepatitis B virus infection.

In this sample, this clonotype turned up a few times. A much larger clone differs from this one at a single base, so this may be a read error. The chain employs TRBV29-1 and TRBJ2-3, with D tentatively TRBD2 (6 bases). In germline, CDR1 is SQVTM, CDR2 ANQGSEA. CDR3 length: 14 amino acids. In DNA form, the CDR3 reads TGCAGCGTTTTTGGAGGGATTGGTGCAGATATGCAGTATTTT. Protein sequence: CSVFGGIGADMQYF.

This clonotype was detected only once. The junction differs from germline at one of its ends, possibly a read error. This chain uses TRBV14 with TRBJ1-3; D not certain. The CDR3 covers 16 residues. CDR1 and CDR2 from the germline V gene are SGHDN and FVKESK. The CDR3 loop is CTSSQDREGYGNTIYF. In DNA, the CDR3 is TGTACCAGCAGCCAAGACCGAGAGGGTTATGGAAACACCATATATTTT.

To note about this clonotype: A clone one base away is much larger, so this may be a read error. This chain connects TRBV6-5 to TRBJ1-5; maybe TRBD1 (5 bases). V lost 10 bases, J lost 6 bases, and 16 bases lay in between. The CDR3 is 13 residues long. Germline V lookup: CDR1 MNHEY, CDR2 SVGAGI. The CDR3 loop is CATGKGTGQPQHF. CDR3 DNA sequence: TGTGCCACTGGAAAGGGGACGGGTCAGCCCCAGCATTTT.

The J gene is TRBJ2-2, the V gene TRBV2, with 9 bases that match TRBD2. The germline gives CDR1 SNHLY, CDR2 FYNNEI. V gave up 5 bases and J gave up 6 bases; unmatched junction bases: 16. This CDR3 has 18 amino acids. Written as DNA, the CDR3 is TGTGCCAGCAGTCACCAAAGACGCGGACTAGCGAGTTCCGGGGAGCTGTTTTTT. It codes for CASSHQRRGLASSGELFF.

This clonotype was found many times. V and J are TRBV11-3 and TRBJ1-2; weak D call: TRBD1 (5 bases). Germline CDR1 and CDR2: SGHNT and YENEEA. This CDR3 region has 12 residues. V lost 5 bases, J lost 5 bases, and 9 bases lay in between. CDR3 sequence: CASSQRGYGYTF. CDR3 nucleotide sequence: TGTGCCAGCAGCCAGAGGGGATATGGCTACACCTTC.

On this clonotype: A clone one base away is much larger, so this may be a read error. The rearrangement links TRBV12-3 or TRBV12-4 to TRBJ1-1, with D maybe TRBD1 (5 bases). V was clipped by 5 bases and J by 7 bases, with 14 bases between them. The CDR3 consists of 13 residues. The CDR3 region has the DNA TGTGCCAGCAGTCTCAGGGAAGACATTGAAGCTTTCTTT. Translated: CASSLREDIEAFF.

This clonotype has just a few counts. The rearrangement uses TRBV6-2 or TRBV6-3 and TRBJ1-1, with D possibly matching TRBD1 (5 bases). The CDR3 contains 12 residues. Trimming shortened V by 4 bases and J by 6 bases, and 9 bases separated the two germline ends. Germline V lookup: CDR1 MNHEY, CDR2 SVGEGT. The CDR3 region is CASSSSGPEAFF. CDR3 nucleotides: TGTGCCAGCAGTTCCTCGGGACCTGAAGCTTTCTTT.

In the case of this clonotype: Being one base from a much bigger clone, this may be a read error. The chain employs TRBV6-6 and TRBJ2-7; perhaps TRBD1 as D (5 bases). The length of the CDR3 is 14 residues. Germline V gene lookup returns CDR1 MNHNY and CDR2 SVGAGI (reference sequence). V shed 2 bases and J shed 4 bases, with 12 bases lying between them. CDR3 region: CASSYQTDPYEQYF. The CDR3 DNA is TGTGCCAGCAGTTACCAGACAGATCCTTACGAGCAGTACTTC.

With regard to this clonotype: This sequence may be a read error, since a much larger clone differs from it by one base. The V gene is TRBV10-2, the J gene TRBJ2-1; 10 nucleotides agree with TRBD1. The CDR3 is 15 amino acids. From germline, CDR1 is WSHSY and CDR2 SAAADI. In DNA, the CDR3 is TGCGTCAGCAGTCCCCCGGGACAGGGGATGAATGAGCAGTTCTTC. Translated, it gives CVSSPPGQGMNEQFF.

This clonotype was counted a few times. The junction departs from germline at one end; a sequencing error may be responsible. The chain carries TRBV28 and TRBJ2-1; D might be TRBD2 (6 bases). Germline lookup yields CDR1 MDHEN and CDR2 SYDVKM. This CDR3 is built from 14 residues. CDR3 protein: CTSSLASSYNEQFF. The CDR3 DNA sequence: TGTACCAGCAGCCTAGCGTCCTCCTACAATGAGCAGTTCTTC.

About this clonotype itself: Lacking the conserved final phenylalanine or tryptophan, this CDR3 likely reflects a read error. V gene TRBV5-1 combines with J gene TRBJ1-1, with no clear D. This CDR3 is 14 amino acids long. The ends were cut back, 4 bases at V and 3 bases at J, with 13 bases in the middle. CDR1 SGHRS and CDR2 YFSETQ come from the germline V gene. The CDR3 bases are TGCGCCAGCAGCGAGCTGGACCAGGACACTGAAGCTTTCCTT. The encoded protein is CASSELDQDTEAFL.

This clonotype was picked up a small number of times. The chain recombines TRBV7-9 with TRBJ2-7; no clear D gene. The length of the CDR3 is 13 residues. The ends were cut back, 3 bases at V and 2 bases at J, with 8 bases in the middle. Germline lookup yields CDR1 SEHNR and CDR2 FQNEAQ (reference sequence). This CDR3 reads CASSFDIAYEQYF. CDR3 nucleotides: TGTGCCAGCAGCTTCGACATAGCCTACGAGCAGTACTTC.

A few counts support this clonotype. This chain uses TRBV2 with TRBJ2-7, with 8 nucleotides matching TRBD2. CDR1 SNHLY and CDR2 FYNNEI come from the germline V gene. The trim removed 5 bases at V and 3 bases at J, leaving 3 bases unmatched. This CDR3 region has 13 residues. CDR3 in amino acids: CASSLGRDYEQYF. The CDR3 DNA follows: TGTGCCAGCAGTCTCGGGAGGGACTACGAGCAGTACTTC.

This clonotype occurred once. V gene TRBV28 combines with J gene TRBJ1-3, with 7 bases matching TRBD1. The CDR3 is 15 residues long. V shed 4 bases and J 4 bases; nucleotides not matched to a gene: 7. Germline V CDR1 and CDR2: MDHEN, SYDVKM. The CDR3 spells CASSSQTGNGNTIYF. The CDR3 nucleotides read TGTGCCAGCAGTTCGCAGACAGGGAACGGAAACACCATATATTTT. The full variable domain, with the rest looked up from reference TRBV28 and TRBJ1-3, is DVKVTQSSRYLVKRTGEKVFLECVQDMDHENMFWYRQDPGLGLRLIYFSYDVKMKEKGDIPEGYSVSREKKERFSLILESASTNQTSMYLCASSSQTGNGNTIYFGEGSWLTVV.

This clonotype was seen a handful of times. The rearrangement uses TRBV7-9 and TRBJ2-1, with TRBD1 matching over 9 bases. V lost 5 bases and J lost 2; bases outside the gene matches: 7. The germline gives CDR1 SEHNR, CDR2 FQNEAQ (reference sequence). This CDR3 comprises 16 residues. The CDR3 region is CASSRIRDRAYNEQFF. For the CDR3, the DNA is TGTGCCAGCAGCCGGATTAGGGACAGGGCCTACAATGAGCAGTTCTTC.

Only a few counts were recorded for this clonotype. This chain links TRBV6-5 with TRBJ1-2; D gene unclear. CDR1 and CDR2 (germline): MNHEY, SVGAGI. The CDR3 totals 15 residues. The V end lost 2 bases, the J end lost 0 bases, and 10 bases lay between the germline ends. DNA for the CDR3: TGTGCCAGCAGTTACCCTGGACGGCCTAACTATGGCTACACCTTC. Residues: CASSYPGRPNYGYTF.

The chain has TRBV6-6 and TRBJ2-5, with TRBD2 as a possible D gene (6 bases). The CDR3 is made up of 11 amino acids. The V and J ends lost 7 bases and 4 bases respectively, with 7 bases between them. Germline CDR1 and CDR2: MNHNY and SVGAGI (reference sequence). CDR3 residues: CASMGGETQYF. CDR3 bases: TGTGCCAGCATGGGAGGAGAGACCCAGTACTTC.

DNA for the CDR3: TGTGCCAGCTCCTTACGGACTTTTAGCTCTGGAAACACCATATATTTT. Protein product: CASSLRTFSSGNTIYF. This rearrangement joins TRBV6-6 to TRBJ1-3; no firm D call. The CDR3 has 16 amino acids. The germline V gene encodes CDR1 MNHNY and CDR2 SVGAGI (reference sequence). Trimming removed 8 bases at V and 0 bases at J, with 17 bases between.

Turning to this clonotype: Mismatch with germline at one junction end may stem from a read error. This chain connects TRBV11-2 to TRBJ2-5; D is unresolved. The CDR3 has 14 amino acids. Germline CDR1 and CDR2: SGHAT and FQNNGV. The CDR3, as DNA: TGTACCAGCAGCTTAGTAAGAAGACATGAGACCCAGTACTTC. Its protein is CTSSLVRRHETQYF.

On this clonotype itself: This may be a read error, as it is one base from a much larger clone. The chain is built from TRBV5-4 and TRBJ2-7; D might be TRBD1 (5 bases). Germline lookup yields CDR1 SGHNT and CDR2 YYREEE (reference sequence). Trimming took 4 bases from V and 1 from J, leaving 9 bases between them. The CDR3 extends over 13 amino acids. The DNA of the CDR3 is TGTGCCAGCAGCATCACAGGTTCCTACGAGCAGTACTTC. It yields the protein CASSITGSYEQYF.

V and J are TRBV4-2 and TRBJ1-1; D may be TRBD1 (5 bases). V was trimmed by 4 bases and J by 7 bases, leaving 10 bases between them. Germline CDR1 reads LGHNA; CDR2 reads YNFKEQ. This CDR3 spans 12 amino acids. CDR3 nucleotide sequence: TGTGCCAGCAGCCGAGAGGGGCTTGAAGCTTTCTTT. Protein sequence: CASSREGLEAFF.

This clonotype was observed many times. The genes are TRBV29-1 and TRBJ2-7; possibly TRBD1 or TRBD2 for D (5 bases each). The CDR3 covers 13 residues. Trimming removed 4 bases at V and 6 bases at J, with 16 bases between. Looked up from germline, CDR1 is SQVTM and CDR2 is ANQGSEA. CDR3 region: CSVGSGPESEQYF. The DNA for the CDR3 is TGCAGCGTTGGGTCGGGGCCCGAGAGCGAGCAGTACTTC.

This clonotype was recorded many times. J is TRBJ2-3 and V is TRBV29-1; the D gene is possibly TRBD1 (6 bases). The germline V gene encodes CDR1 SQVTM and CDR2 ANQGSEA. The CDR3 is 14 amino acids. V was pared by 5 bases and J by 1 base, with 13 bases between. This chain's CDR3 is CSVKAGVGTDTQYF. The DNA of the CDR3 is TGCAGCGTTAAGGCAGGGGTGGGCACAGATACGCAGTATTTT.

Comments on this clonotype: A much larger clone sits a single nucleotide away, making a read error possible. This CDR3 fails to terminate in the conserved phenylalanine or tryptophan, so it likely reflects a read error. J is TRBJ1-1 and V is TRBV29-1; 10 bases line up with TRBD1. The CDR3 runs to 14 residues. V dropped 1 base and J dropped 4; count of bases not matched to a gene: 3. Germline V lookup: CDR1 SQVTM, CDR2 ANQGSEA. CDR3 sequence reads: CSVEGWTGGTEAFS. CDR3 in DNA: TGCAGCGTTGAAGGCTGGACAGGGGGCACTGAAGCTTTCTCT.

This clonotype has only a few counts. The rearrangement uses TRBV6-2 or TRBV6-3 and TRBJ2-7, with D tentatively TRBD2 (6 bases). Trimming took 11 bases from V and 1 from J, leaving 15 bases between them. The CDR3 contains 13 residues. Germline V gene lookup returns CDR1 MNHEY and CDR2 SVGEGT. The CDR3 reads CAGGQGSSYEQYF. For the CDR3, the DNA is TGTGCCGGAGGGCAGGGAAGTTCCTACGAGCAGTACTTC.